What follows is one T cell receptor beta chain and its context. No antigen is known for it. No per-base quality is available; no much larger clone lies one base away. RNA was extracted using the RNeasy kit, and 0.5 to 1 microgram was reverse transcribed with random hexamers. The immunoSEQ multiplex PCR assay, which covers 54 Vbeta and 13 Jbeta segments, was used to amplify TCR beta CDR3 regions. PCR amplification bias was corrected using a synthetic template baseline for primer optimization and computational correction. The authors' analysis ran thus. Reads were annotated to V, D and J genes according to IMGT and were analyzed with immunoSEQ Analyzer, with only productive sequences retained. Clonality was calculated as one minus the Shannon entropy normalized by log2 of the number of productive unique sequences. For each patient and control, public and private clones were evaluated within the 100 most prevalent clones. A clone was defined as Susac-specific if it was absent from the healthy and MS cohorts, from some 1,100 published viral clones and from other ImmuneACCESS disease sequences. TCRdb reanalyzed the raw reads on its own, using fastp at Q25 for trimming and MiXCR for clone calling, and kept in-frame beta chains. Identical CDR3 proteins give one entry, which carries the most common genes and DNA. The V and J calls shown here were made by TCRdb, not taken from the authors' results. The sample contains approximately 200,000 distinct CDR3 sequences, around 93% of them found a single time. Around 0.08% of the sample is held by the ten biggest clonotypes.

This entry is derived from a study of CD8 T cells in Susac syndrome (dated by TCRdb to the late 2010s). As for the study more broadly: Whether CD8+ T cell activation and differentiation in Susac syndrome was antigen driven was tested using repertoire sequencing. Results the study describes overall, beyond this receptor: The study acknowledged that relatively few individuals were included in the TCR sequencing and HLA analysis.

High-throughput TCR beta sequencing profiled peripheral blood CD8+ and CD4+ T cells from healthy donors, Susac syndrome patients and multiple sclerosis patients. The multiple sclerosis controls were treatment-naive patients who had stable or active relapsing-remitting disease and met the revised McDonald criteria. Bulk CD8+ and CD4+ T cells were purified magnetically by negative isolation, whereas CD8+ TEMRA cells were enriched by FACS. Blood was drawn into EDTA tubes, processed within 24 hours, and PBMCs were isolated by density gradient centrifugation. PBMCs intended for TCR sequencing were frozen in liquid nitrogen and were later thawed in a 37 degrees C water bath. Purity of sorted or isolated CD4+, CD8+ and CD8+ TEMRA cells was at least 90%. The CDR3 holds 15 amino acids from the cysteine to the phenylalanine. The retained sequence is limited to the CDR3, 45 bases, with the frame set at the first base. Trimming accounts for 4 bases at V and 8 bases at J, while the number of junction bases matched to no gene is 7. The germline V gene encodes CDR1 SGDLS and CDR2 YYNGEE.

This clonotype originated in a human donor with multiple sclerosis. The specimen was CD4+ T cells from PBMCs. This sequence uses TRBV9 and TRBJ1-6; 9 bases in the junction line up with TRBD1. Read as DNA, the sequence is TGTGCCAGCAGCTTGAGGACAGGGGCGGATTCACCCCTCCACTTT. This yields the protein CASSLRTGADSPLHF.